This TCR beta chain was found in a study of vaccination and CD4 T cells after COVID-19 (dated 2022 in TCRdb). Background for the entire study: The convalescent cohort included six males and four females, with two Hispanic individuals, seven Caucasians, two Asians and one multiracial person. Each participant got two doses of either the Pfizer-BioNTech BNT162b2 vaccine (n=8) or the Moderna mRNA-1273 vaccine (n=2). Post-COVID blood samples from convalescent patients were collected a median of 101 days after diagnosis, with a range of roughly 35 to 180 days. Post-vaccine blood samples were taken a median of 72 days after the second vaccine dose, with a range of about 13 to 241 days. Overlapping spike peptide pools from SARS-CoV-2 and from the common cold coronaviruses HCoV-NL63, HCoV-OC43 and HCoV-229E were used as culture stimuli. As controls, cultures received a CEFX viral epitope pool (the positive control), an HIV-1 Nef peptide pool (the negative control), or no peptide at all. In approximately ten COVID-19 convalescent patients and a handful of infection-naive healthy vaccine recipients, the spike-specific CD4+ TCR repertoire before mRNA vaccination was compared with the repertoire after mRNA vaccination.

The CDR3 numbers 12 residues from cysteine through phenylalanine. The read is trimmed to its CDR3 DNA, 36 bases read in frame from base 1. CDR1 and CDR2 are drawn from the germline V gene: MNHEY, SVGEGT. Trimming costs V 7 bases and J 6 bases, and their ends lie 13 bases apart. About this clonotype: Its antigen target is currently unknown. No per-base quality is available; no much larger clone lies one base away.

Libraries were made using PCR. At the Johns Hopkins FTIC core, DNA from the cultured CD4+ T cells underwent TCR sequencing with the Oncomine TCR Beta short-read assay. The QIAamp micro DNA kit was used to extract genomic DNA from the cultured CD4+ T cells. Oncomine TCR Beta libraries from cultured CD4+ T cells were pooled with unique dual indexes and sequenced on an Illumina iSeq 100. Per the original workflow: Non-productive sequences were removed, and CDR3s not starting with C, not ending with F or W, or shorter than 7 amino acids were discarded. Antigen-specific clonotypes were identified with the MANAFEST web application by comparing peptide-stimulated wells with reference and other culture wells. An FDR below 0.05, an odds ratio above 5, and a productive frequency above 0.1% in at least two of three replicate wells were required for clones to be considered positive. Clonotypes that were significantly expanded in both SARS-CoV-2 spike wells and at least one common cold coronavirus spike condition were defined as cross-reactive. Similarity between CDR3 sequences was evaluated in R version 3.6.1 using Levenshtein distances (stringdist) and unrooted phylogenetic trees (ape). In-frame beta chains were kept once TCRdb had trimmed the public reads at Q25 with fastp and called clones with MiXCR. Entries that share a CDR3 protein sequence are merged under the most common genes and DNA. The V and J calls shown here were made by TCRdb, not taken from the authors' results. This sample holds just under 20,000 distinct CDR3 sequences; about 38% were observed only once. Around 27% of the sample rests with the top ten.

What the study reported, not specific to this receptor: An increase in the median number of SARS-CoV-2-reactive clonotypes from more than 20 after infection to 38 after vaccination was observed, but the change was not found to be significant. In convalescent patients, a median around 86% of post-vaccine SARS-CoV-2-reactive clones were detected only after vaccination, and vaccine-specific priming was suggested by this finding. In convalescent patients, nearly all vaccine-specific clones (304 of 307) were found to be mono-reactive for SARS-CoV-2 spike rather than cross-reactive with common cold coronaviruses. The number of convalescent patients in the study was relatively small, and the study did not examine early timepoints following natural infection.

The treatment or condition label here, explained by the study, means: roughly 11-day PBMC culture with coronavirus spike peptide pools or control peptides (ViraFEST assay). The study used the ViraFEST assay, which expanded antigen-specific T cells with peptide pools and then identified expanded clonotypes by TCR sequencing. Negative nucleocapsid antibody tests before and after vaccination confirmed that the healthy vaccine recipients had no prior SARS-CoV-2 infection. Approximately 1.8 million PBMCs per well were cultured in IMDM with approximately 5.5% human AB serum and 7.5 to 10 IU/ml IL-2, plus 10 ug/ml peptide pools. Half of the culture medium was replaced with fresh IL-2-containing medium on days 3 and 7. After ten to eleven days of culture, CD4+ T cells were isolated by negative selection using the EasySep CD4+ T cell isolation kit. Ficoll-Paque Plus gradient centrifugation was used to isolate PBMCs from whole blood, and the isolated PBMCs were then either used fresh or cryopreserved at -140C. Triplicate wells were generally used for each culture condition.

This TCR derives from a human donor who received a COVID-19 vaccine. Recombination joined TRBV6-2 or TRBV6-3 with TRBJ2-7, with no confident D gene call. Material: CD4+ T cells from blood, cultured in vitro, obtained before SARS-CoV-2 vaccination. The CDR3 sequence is CASTNPSREQYF. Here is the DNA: TGTGCCAGCACCAACCCCTCCCGCGAGCAGTACTTC.